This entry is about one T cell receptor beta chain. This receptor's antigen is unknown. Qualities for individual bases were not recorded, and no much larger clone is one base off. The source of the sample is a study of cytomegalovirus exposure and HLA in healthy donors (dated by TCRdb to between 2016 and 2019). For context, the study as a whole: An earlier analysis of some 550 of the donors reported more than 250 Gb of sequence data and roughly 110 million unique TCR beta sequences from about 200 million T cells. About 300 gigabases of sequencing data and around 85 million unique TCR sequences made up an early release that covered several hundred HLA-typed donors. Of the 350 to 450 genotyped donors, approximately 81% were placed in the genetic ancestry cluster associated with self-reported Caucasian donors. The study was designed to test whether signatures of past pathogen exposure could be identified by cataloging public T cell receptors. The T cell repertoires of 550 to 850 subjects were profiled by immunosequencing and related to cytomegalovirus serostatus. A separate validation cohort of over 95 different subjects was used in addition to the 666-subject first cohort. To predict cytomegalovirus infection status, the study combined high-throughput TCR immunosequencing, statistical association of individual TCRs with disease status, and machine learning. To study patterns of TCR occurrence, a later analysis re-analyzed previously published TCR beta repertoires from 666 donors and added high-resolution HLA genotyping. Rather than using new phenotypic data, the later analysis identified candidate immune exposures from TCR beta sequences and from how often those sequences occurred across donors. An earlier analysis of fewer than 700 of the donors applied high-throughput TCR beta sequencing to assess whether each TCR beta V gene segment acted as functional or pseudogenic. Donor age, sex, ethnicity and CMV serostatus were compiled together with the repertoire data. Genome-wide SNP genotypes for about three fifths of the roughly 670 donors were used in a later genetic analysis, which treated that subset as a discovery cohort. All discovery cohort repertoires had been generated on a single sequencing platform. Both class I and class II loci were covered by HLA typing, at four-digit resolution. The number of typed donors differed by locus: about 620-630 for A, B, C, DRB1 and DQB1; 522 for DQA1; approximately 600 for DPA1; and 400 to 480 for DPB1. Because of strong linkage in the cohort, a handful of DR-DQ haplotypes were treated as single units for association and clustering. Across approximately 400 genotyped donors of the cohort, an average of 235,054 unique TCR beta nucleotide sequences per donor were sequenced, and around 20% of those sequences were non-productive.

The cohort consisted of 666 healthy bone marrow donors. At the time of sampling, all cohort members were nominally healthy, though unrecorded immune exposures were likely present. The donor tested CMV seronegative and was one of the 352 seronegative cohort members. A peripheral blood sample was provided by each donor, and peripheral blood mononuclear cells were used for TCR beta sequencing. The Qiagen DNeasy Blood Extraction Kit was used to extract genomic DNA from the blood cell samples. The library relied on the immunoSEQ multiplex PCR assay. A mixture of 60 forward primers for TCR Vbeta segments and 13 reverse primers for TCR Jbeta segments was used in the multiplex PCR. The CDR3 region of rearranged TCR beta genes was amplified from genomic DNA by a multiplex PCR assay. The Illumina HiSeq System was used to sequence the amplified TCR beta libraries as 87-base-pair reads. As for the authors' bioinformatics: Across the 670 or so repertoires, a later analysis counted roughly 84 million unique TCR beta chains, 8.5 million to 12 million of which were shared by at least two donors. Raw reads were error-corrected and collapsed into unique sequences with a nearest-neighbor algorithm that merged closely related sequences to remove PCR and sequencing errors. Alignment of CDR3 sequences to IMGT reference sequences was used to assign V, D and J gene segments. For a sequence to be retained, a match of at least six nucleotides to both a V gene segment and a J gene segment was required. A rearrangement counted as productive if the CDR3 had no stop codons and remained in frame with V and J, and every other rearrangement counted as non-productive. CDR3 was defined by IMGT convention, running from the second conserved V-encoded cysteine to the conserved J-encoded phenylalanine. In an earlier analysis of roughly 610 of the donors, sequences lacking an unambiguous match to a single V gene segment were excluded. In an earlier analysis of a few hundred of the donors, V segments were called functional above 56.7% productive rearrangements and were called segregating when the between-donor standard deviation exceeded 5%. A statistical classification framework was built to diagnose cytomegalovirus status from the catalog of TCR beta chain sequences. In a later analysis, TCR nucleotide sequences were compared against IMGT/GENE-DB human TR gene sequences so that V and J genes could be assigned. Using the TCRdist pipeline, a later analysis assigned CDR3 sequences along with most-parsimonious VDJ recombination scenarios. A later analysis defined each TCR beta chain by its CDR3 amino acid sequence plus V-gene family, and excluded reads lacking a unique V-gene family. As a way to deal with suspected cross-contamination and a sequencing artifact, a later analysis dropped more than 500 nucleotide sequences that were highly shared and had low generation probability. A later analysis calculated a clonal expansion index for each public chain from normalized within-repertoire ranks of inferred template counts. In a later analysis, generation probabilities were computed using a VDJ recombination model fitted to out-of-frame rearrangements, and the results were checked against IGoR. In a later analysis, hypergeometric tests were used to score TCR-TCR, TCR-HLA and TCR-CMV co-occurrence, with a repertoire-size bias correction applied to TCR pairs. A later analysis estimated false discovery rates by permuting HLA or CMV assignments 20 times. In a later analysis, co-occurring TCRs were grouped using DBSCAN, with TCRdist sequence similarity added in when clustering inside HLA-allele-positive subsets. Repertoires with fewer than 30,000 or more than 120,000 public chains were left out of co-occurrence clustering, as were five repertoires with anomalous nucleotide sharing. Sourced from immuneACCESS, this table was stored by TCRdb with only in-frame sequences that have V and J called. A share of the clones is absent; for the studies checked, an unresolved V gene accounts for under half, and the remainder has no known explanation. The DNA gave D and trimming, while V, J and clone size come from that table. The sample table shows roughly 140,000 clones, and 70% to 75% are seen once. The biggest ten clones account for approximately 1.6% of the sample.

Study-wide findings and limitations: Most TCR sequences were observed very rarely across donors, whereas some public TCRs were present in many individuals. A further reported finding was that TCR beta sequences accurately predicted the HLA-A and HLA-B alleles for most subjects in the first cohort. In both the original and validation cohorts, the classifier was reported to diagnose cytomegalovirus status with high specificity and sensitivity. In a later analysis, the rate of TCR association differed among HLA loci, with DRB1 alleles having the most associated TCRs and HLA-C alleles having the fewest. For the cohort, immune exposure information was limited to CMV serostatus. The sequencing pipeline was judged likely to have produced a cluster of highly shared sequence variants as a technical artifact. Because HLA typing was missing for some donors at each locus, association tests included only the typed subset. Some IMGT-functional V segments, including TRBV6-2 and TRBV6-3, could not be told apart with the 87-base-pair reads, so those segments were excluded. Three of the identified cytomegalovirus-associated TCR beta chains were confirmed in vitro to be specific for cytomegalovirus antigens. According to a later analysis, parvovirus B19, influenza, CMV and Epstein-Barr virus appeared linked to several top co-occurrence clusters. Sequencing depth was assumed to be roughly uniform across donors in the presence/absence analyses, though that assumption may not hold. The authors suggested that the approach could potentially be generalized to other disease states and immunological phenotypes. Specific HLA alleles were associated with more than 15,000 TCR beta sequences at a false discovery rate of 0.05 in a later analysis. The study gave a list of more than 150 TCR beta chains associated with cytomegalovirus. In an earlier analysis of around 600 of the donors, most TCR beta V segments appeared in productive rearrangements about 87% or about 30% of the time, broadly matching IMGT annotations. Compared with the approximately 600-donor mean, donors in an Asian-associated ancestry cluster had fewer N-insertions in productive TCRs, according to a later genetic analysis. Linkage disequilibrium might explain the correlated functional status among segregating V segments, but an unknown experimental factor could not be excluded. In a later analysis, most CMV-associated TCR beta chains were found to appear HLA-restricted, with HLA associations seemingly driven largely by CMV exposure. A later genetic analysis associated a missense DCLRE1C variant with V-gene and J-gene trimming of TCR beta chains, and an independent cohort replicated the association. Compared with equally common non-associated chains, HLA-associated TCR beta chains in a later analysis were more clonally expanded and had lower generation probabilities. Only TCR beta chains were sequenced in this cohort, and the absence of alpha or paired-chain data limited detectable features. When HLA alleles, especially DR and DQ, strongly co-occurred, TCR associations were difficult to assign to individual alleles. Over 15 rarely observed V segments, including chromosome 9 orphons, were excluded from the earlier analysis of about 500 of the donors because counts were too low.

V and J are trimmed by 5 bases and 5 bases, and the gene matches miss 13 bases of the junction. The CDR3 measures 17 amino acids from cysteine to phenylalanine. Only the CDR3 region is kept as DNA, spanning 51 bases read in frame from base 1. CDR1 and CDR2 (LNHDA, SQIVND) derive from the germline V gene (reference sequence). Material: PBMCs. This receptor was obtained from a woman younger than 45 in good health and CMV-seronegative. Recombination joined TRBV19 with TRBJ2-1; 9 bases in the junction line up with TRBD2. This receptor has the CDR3 CASSWDFLAGKDNEQFF. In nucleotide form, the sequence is TGTGCCAGTAGTTGGGATTTCCTAGCGGGGAAAGACAATGAGCAGTTCTTC. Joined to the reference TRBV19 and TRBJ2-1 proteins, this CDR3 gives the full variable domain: DGGITQSPKYLFRKEGQNVTLSCEQNLNHDAMYWYRQDPGQGLRLIYYSQIVNDFQKGDIAEGYSVSREKKESFPLTVTSAQKNPTAFYLCASSWDFLAGKDNEQFFGPGTRLTVL.